This entry lists 24 T cell receptor beta chains sequenced from one sample in a study of shared clonotypes between healthy human individuals. Data came from immunoSEQ multiplex PCR; TCRdb stores just in-frame clones and leaves some out. The table lists around 450,000 clones, roughly 77% of them singletons. The sequenced material came from PBMCs. The receptors here all came from a woman in her thirties or forties in good health. Some clones in this sample may be carry-over from other donors' samples.

This chain links TRBV6-5 with TRBJ2-1; the D gene is possibly TRBD1 (6 bases). The CDR3 is made up of 15 amino acids. Trimming took 3 bases from V and 8 from J, leaving 17 bases between them. Germline V gene lookup returns CDR1 MNHEY and CDR2 SVGAGI. CDR3 DNA sequence: TGTGCCAGCAGTTATTCCGGGGCAGGGGTCTATGAGCAGTTCTTC. This encodes CASSYSGAGVYEQFF.

The rearrangement uses TRBV4-2 and TRBJ2-3; 14 positions match TRBD2. CDR3 length: 18 residues. Germline CDR1 and CDR2: LGHNA and YNFKEQ. J gave up 1 base and V 1 base, and 4 bases lay outside the gene matches. CDR3 bases: TGTGCCAGCAGCCAAGGGGGACTAGCGGGAGTGGGCACAGATACGCAGTATTTT. Translation gives CASSQGGLAGVGTDTQYF.

This clone was seen a few times. This chain links TRBV5-1 with TRBJ2-3, with 8 bases matching TRBD1. V shed 0 bases, J shed 2 bases, and the junction held 8 bases outside the gene matches. The CDR3 is 17 amino acids. Germline loops: CDR1 SGHRS, CDR2 YFSETQ. CDR3 protein: CASSLAGQGRSTDTQYF. The CDR3 DNA reads as TGCGCCAGCAGCTTGGCCGGACAGGGCAGGTCCACAGATACGCAGTATTTT.

The genes are TRBV9 and TRBJ2-1; the match to TRBD2 covers 11 bases. The CDR3 sequence is 15 residues long. The J segment lost 8 bases and the V segment lost 4 bases, leaving 8 bases of the junction unmatched. Germline V gene sequence: CDR1 SGDLS, CDR2 YYNGEE. The CDR3 nucleotides are TGTGCCAGCAGCCCGTTAGCGGGAGGGGTCTATGAGCAGTTCTTC. Translating it yields CASSPLAGGVYEQFF.

The V gene is TRBV10-3, the J gene TRBJ2-5, with D unresolved. This CDR3 contains 15 residues. The germline gives CDR1 ENHRY, CDR2 SYGVKD. V lost 6 bases and J 2 bases, leaving 16 bases between the germline ends. CDR3 coding DNA: TGTGCCATCAGCTCGTCGGGTCGAGGTCAAGAGACCCAGTACTTC. As protein: CAISSSGRGQETQYF.

The chain is built from TRBV5-6 and TRBJ2-5, with D perhaps given as TRBD1 or TRBD2 (5 bases each). Gene TRBJ2-7 matches the end of the DNA better, so the J call may be wrong. The length of the CDR3 is 16 residues. From germline, CDR1 is SGHDT and CDR2 YYEEEE. CDR3 in amino acids: CASSEDPGTVTYEQYF. CDR3 DNA: TGTGCCAGCAGCGAGGATCCCGGGACGGTTACCTACGAGCAGTACTTC.

V is TRBV10-3 and J is TRBJ2-7, with 7 nucleotides matching TRBD1. The V segment lost 9 bases and the J segment 6 bases; nucleotides outside the gene matches: 8. The length of the CDR3 is 12 residues. Germline V gene sequence: CDR1 ENHRY, CDR2 SYGVKD. The DNA of the CDR3 is TGTGCCATTAGACTACCAGGGGGCGAGCAGTACTTC. It is translated as CAIRLPGGEQYF.

The chain links TRBV10-3 to TRBJ1-2; 9 bases match TRBD1. Losses at the gene ends were 4 bases for V and 8 bases for J; bases not matched to a gene: 8. CDR1 and CDR2 (germline): ENHRY, SYGVKD. The CDR3 has 14 residues. Here the CDR3 reads CAISGADRGGGYTF. CDR3 DNA: TGTGCCATCAGTGGGGCCGACAGGGGGGGCGGCTACACCTTC.

The table lists this clone with a count of one. This chain's CDR3 is CASKGQGVSYEQYF. In DNA, the CDR3 is TGTGCCAGCAAAGGACAGGGGGTATCTTACGAGCAGTACTTC. The chain has TRBV27 and TRBJ2-7; 10 positions agree with TRBD1. This CDR3 spans 14 amino acids. The germline V gene encodes CDR1 MNHEY and CDR2 SMNVEV (reference sequence). After removal of 7 bases from V and 4 bases from J, the junction contained 7 bases not matched to a gene.

The chain couples TRBV7-9 to TRBJ2-5; 9 bases match TRBD1. This CDR3 spans 14 amino acids. CDR1 and CDR2 (germline): SEHNR, FQNEAQ (reference sequence). V shed 6 bases, J shed 5 bases, and the junction held 7 bases outside the gene matches. The CDR3 sequence: CASRPQGAWETQYF. The CDR3 DNA is TGTGCCAGCAGACCACAGGGGGCCTGGGAGACCCAGTACTTC.

J is TRBJ1-1 and V is TRBV6-1; 7 bases agree with TRBD1. The V gene end was trimmed by 4 bases and the J gene end by 2 bases; junction bases not matched to a gene: 10. The CDR3 is made up of 16 amino acids. Germline lookup yields CDR1 MNHNS and CDR2 SASEGT. The CDR3 is CASSVGTGTANTEAFF. CDR3 DNA sequence: TGTGCCAGCAGTGTAGGAACCGGGACAGCTAACACTGAAGCTTTCTTT.

The gene calls are TRBV28 and TRBJ1-2; a weak D match, TRBD1 (5 bases). The CDR3 extends over 14 amino acids. Germline assignment: CDR1 MDHEN and CDR2 SYDVKM. V was clipped by 5 bases and J by 0 bases, with 10 bases between them. CDR3 protein: CASSIRQSNYGYTF. DNA of the CDR3: TGTGCCAGCAGTATACGACAGTCTAACTATGGCTACACCTTC.

This clone came up once. This rearrangement joins TRBV7-3 to TRBJ1-1, with a tentative D call TRBD1 (5 bases). From germline, CDR1 is SGHTA and CDR2 FQGTGA. CDR3 length equals 14 residues. With 2 bases removed from V and 1 base from J, the gap between germline ends came to 8 bases. The CDR3 bases are TGTGCCAGCAGCTTACAGGGCCGGAACACTGAAGCTTTCTTT. Translating gives CASSLQGRNTEAFF.

The chain carries TRBV28 and TRBJ2-2; D is undetermined. Germline-derived CDR1 and CDR2 are MDHEN and SYDVKM. V was pared by 2 bases and J by 3 bases, with 10 bases between. This CDR3 spans 15 amino acids. The CDR3 protein is CASSLSGRHTGELFF. CDR3 in DNA: TGTGCCAGCAGTTTAAGTGGACGGCACACCGGGGAGCTGTTTTTT. Full variable domain (rest looked up from reference TRBV28 and TRBJ2-2): DVKVTQSSRYLVKRTGEKVFLECVQDMDHENMFWYRQDPGLGLRLIYFSYDVKMKEKGDIPEGYSVSREKKERFSLILESASTNQTSMYLCASSLSGRHTGELFFGEGSRLTVL.

This chain uses TRBV28 with TRBJ1-2; 8 bases align to TRBD1. After removal of 5 bases from V and 6 bases from J, the junction contained 5 bases not matched to a gene. The V gene's germline CDR1 is MDHEN and CDR2 SYDVKM. The CDR3 extends over 13 amino acids. The CDR3 reads CASSRDRIDGYTF. The CDR3 DNA reads as TGTGCCAGCAGTCGGGACAGGATTGATGGCTACACCTTC.

As concerns this clone: A much larger clone differs from this one at a single base, so this may be a read error. This chain connects TRBV6-1 to TRBJ2-7; the D gene could be TRBD1 or TRBD2 (6 bases each). V lost 4 bases and J lost 7, with 20 bases in between. The germline V gene has CDR1 MNHNS and CDR2 SASEGT. CDR3 length: 15 residues. The CDR3: CASSAGAGDGGEQYF. The CDR3 nucleotides are TGTGCCAGCAGTGCGGGGGCAGGGGATGGGGGTGAGCAGTACTTC.

The V call is TRBV19, the J call TRBJ2-4; 8 positions agree with TRBD1. The V gene end was trimmed by 4 bases and the J gene end by 9 bases; junction bases not matched to a gene: 11. CDR1 LNHDA and CDR2 SQIVND come from the germline V gene (reference sequence). The CDR3 has 15 amino acids. The CDR3 region is CASSTTGTGRSIQYF. In nucleotides, the CDR3 is TGTGCCAGTAGTACCACCGGGACAGGACGGAGCATTCAGTACTTC.

The CDR3 coding sequence is TGTGCCAGCAGTCCCCAGTCGGGGGAAGATACGCAGTATTTT. Its protein is CASSPQSGEDTQYF. The V and J genes are TRBV28 and TRBJ2-3; possibly TRBD2 for D (6 bases). Germline values: CDR1 MDHEN, CDR2 SYDVKM. The V gene lost 5 bases and the J gene lost 5 bases, with 14 bases spanning the gap. This CDR3 is 14 amino acids long.

The chain couples TRBV25-1 to TRBJ2-3, with TRBD2 matching over 7 bases. This CDR3 is 15 amino acids long. CDR1 is MGHDK and CDR2 is SYGVNS in the germline V gene. V dropped 5 bases and J dropped 5; count of bases not matched to a gene: 10. The DNA for the CDR3 is TGTGCCAGCAGTTCGAGAGGGAGGGCCCAAGATACGCAGTATTTT. It specifies CASSSRGRAQDTQYF. Drawing the rest from reference TRBV25-1 and TRBJ2-3, the complete variable domain is EADIYQTPRYLVIGTGKKITLECSQTMGHDKMYWYQQDPGMELHLIHYSYGVNSTEKGDLSSESTVSRIRTEHFPLTLESARPSHTSQYLCASSSRGRAQDTQYFGPGTRLTVL.

The genes are TRBV28 and TRBJ1-2; unclear D gene. V was shortened by 6 bases and J by 2 bases, with 10 bases between the two germline ends. Germline loops: CDR1 MDHEN, CDR2 SYDVKM. The CDR3 extends over 13 amino acids. CDR3 in amino acids: CASRIDGNYGYTF. CDR3 nucleotides: TGTGCCAGCAGAATCGACGGGAACTATGGCTACACCTTC.

The rearrangement links TRBV7-8 to TRBJ2-1; 8 bases are shared with TRBD1. CDR1 and CDR2 (germline): SGHVS, FQNEAQ. V lost 1 base and J lost 0; bases outside the gene matches: 2. CDR3 length: 16 residues. Written as DNA, the CDR3 is TGTGCCAGCAGCTTAGTAACAGGGGGCTCCTACAATGAGCAGTTCTTC. The encoded protein is CASSLVTGGSYNEQFF.

This chain uses TRBV4-1 with TRBJ2-1, with D maybe TRBD2 (6 bases). With 0 bases removed from V and 2 bases from J, the gap between germline ends came to 20 bases. The germline V gene has CDR1 MGHRA and CDR2 YSYEKL. CDR3 size: 19 residues. CDR3 coding DNA: TGCGCCAGCAGCCAAGACCCCTCCGGGACGGCGGGGACCTACAATGAGCAGTTCTTC. This codes for CASSQDPSGTAGTYNEQFF.

The chain uses TRBV5-4 and TRBJ1-2; 7 nucleotides line up with TRBD1. CDR3 length: 14 amino acids. Looked up from germline, CDR1 is SGHNT and CDR2 is YYREEE (reference sequence). The V segment lost 6 bases and the J segment 4 bases; nucleotides outside the gene matches: 9. The CDR3 DNA is TGTGCCAGCAAAATGACAGGGAAGGGCTATGGCTACACCTTC. Residues: CASKMTGKGYGYTF. The full variable domain, completed using reference TRBV5-4 and TRBJ1-2, is ETGVTQSPTHLIKTRGQQVTLRCSSQSGHNTVSWYQQALGQGPQFIFQYYREEENGRGNFPPRFSGLQFPNYSSELNVNALELDDSALYLCASKMTGKGYGYTFGSGTRLTVV.

The chain joins TRBV28 to TRBJ2-1; a possible D gene is TRBD1 (6 bases). The V and J ends lost 5 bases and 4 bases respectively, with 6 bases between them. Germline CDR1 MDHEN, CDR2 SYDVKM. The CDR3 totals 12 residues. The CDR3 reads CASSGQYNEQFF. In nucleotides, the CDR3 is TGTGCCAGCAGTGGACAGTACAATGAGCAGTTCTTC.